This T cell receptor (beta chain) originates from a study of regulatory T cells in long-lasting Graves disease. Described time point: newly diagnosed GD, antithyroid drugs for less than 3 months. PBMC RNA was the source of the TCR library. This clonotype was observed many times. Arm-PCR of CDR3 regions with iRepertoire HTBI primers generated TCR beta libraries. TCRdb itself ran the multiplex PCR reads through MiXCR, one entry per CDR3 protein. This table holds 500,000 or so distinct CDR3 sequences, about 16% found once. The data also belong to a second study, concerning T cells in Graves' hyperthyroidism and ophthalmopathy. That work contributes: Patients with ophthalmopathy were separated from those with stable hyperthyroidism by a 13 V-J model.

The receptor was isolated from a woman aged 35-65 years with Graves disease. Sample: peripheral blood mononuclear cells (PBMCs), taken at new diagnosis, from a patient treated with antithyroid drugs.

CDR3 sequence reads: CSARIPGASGDSNQPQHF. The DNA of the CDR3 is TGCAGTGCTAGAATTCCAGGGGCGTCTGGTGATAGCAATCAGCCCCAGCATTTT. The J gene is TRBJ1-5, the V gene TRBV20-1; a possible D gene is TRBD1 (6 bases). The CDR3 spans 18 residues. Germline assignment: CDR1 DFQATT and CDR2 SNEGSKA (reference sequence). V lost 2 bases, J lost 0 bases, and 20 bases lay in between.